This T cell receptor beta chain was documented in a study of CD8+ T cells in alopecia areata. As for the study in general: Treated patients were given 5 to 10 mg oral tofacitinib twice daily. Severity was scored as percentage of affected scalp area in treated patients. The study's findings and limits: Resident alphabeta T-cell populations of normal skin are likewise subject to sequencing in scalp samples.

About this clone: Its antigen is unknown.

The treatment here: oral pan-JAK inhibitor, 5-10 mg twice daily. Both CD4+ and CD8+ T cells were separated by sorting PBMCs. The sequencing template was cDNA reverse transcribed from extracted RNA. Here immunoSEQ multiplex PCR was the method, and the copy in TCRdb shows in-frame clones only, minus some. The table lists about 120,000 clones, around 56% of them singletons. Trimming took off 5 bases at V and 2 bases at J, with 10 bases between the two ends. Germline V gives CDR1 WSHSY, CDR2 SAAADI. The CDR3 covers 13 residues. The sample here was CD4+ T cells sorted from blood, taken at week 4, from a patient treated with tofacitinib. The chain combines TRBV10-2 with TRBJ2-7; D gene ambiguous. The TCR originated in a human donor with alopecia areata. The CDR3 nucleotides read TGCGCCAGCAGTAAGCCCGGAACCTACGAGCAGTACTTC. It is translated as CASSKPGTYEQYF.